Shown below are 22 T cell receptor beta chains from a single sample sequenced in a study of cytomegalovirus exposure and HLA in healthy donors. PCR used 60 Vbeta primers and 13 Jbeta primers. The method was immunoSEQ multiplex PCR; TCRdb's version includes in-frame clones alone and lacks a portion of them. The repertoire table contains roughly 220,000 clones. Sequenced input: PBMCs. Receptor source: a girl aged 2-10 years in good health and CMV-seropositive.

This rearrangement joins TRBV9 to TRBJ2-5; 12 bases are shared with TRBD2. After removal of 4 bases from V and 6 bases from J, the junction contained 13 bases not matched to a gene. Germline CDR1 SGDLS, CDR2 YYNGEE. The CDR3 length is 17 residues. The CDR3: CASSLGLAGTNGKTQYF. The CDR3 nucleotides read TGTGCCAGCAGCCTCGGACTAGCGGGAACTAACGGGAAGACCCAGTACTTC.

This rearrangement joins TRBV6-1 to TRBJ2-7; D is perhaps TRBD2 (7 bases). Between the trimmed V and J ends, which lost 3 bases and 5 bases, there was a span of 17 bases. CDR1 is MNHNS and CDR2 is SASEGT in the germline V gene. CDR3 length: 15 residues. The CDR3 loop is CASSDWGGVDNEQYF. CDR3 nucleotide sequence: TGTGCCAGCAGTGATTGGGGGGGCGTCGATAACGAGCAGTACTTC.

The chain carries TRBV18 and TRBJ2-2; 12 bases map to TRBD2. This CDR3 has 15 residues. V trimming: 3 bases; J trimming: 4 bases; junction bases outside the gene matches: 0. Germline lookup yields CDR1 KGHSH and CDR2 LQKENI. CDR3 in amino acids: CASSPGLAGTGELFF. For the CDR3, the DNA is TGTGCCAGCTCACCGGGACTAGCGGGCACCGGGGAGCTGTTTTTT.

The CDR3 DNA reads TGTGCCAGCAGTTTCTTCCGCTTGATAGACAATGAGCAGTTCTTC. Protein sequence: CASSFFRLIDNEQFF. The chain has TRBV28 and TRBJ2-1; D gene uncertain. V lost 3 bases and J 5 bases, leaving 14 bases between the germline ends. The CDR3 is 15 residues long. CDR1 is MDHEN, CDR2 SYDVKM, per germline.

This sequence joins TRBV28 and TRBJ1-6, with 9 nucleotides matching TRBD1. The germline CDR1 and CDR2 sequences are MDHEN and SYDVKM. Unmatched junction bases numbered 5, after V lost 4 bases and J lost 7 bases. The CDR3 covers 15 residues. The chain's CDR3 is CASSSPGQGNSPLHF. As DNA, the CDR3 is TGTGCCAGCAGTTCACCGGGACAGGGAAATTCACCCCTCCACTTT. The variable domain in full, completed from reference TRBV28 and TRBJ1-6, reads DVKVTQSSRYLVKRTGEKVFLECVQDMDHENMFWYRQDPGLGLRLIYFSYDVKMKEKGDIPEGYSVSREKKERFSLILESASTNQTSMYLCASSSPGQGNSPLHFGNGTRLTVT.

The chain combines TRBV5-6 with TRBJ1-4, with D perhaps TRBD1 (5 bases). The CDR3 is made up of 15 amino acids. The V end was cut by 4 bases, the J end by 7 bases, with 17 bases between. Germline V gene lookup returns CDR1 SGHDT and CDR2 YYEEEE. The CDR3 bases are TGTGCCAGCAGCCGCTCCAGGGACTGGAGTGAAAAACTGTTTTTT. It translates to CASSRSRDWSEKLFF.

The chain combines TRBV7-6 with TRBJ1-5, with TRBD1 matching over 8 bases. The CDR3 loop spans 15 amino acids. V lost 5 bases and J lost 3; bases outside the gene matches: 6. Germline V lookup: CDR1 SGHVS, CDR2 FNYEAQ. The CDR3 region is CASSAGTGPNQPQHF. CDR3 coding DNA: TGTGCCAGCAGCGCCGGGACAGGACCCAATCAGCCCCAGCATTTT.

This chain uses TRBV5-4 with TRBJ2-7; 9 nucleotides agree with TRBD2. The trim removed 0 bases at V and 0 bases at J, leaving 13 bases unmatched. The CDR3 is 19 residues long. CDR1 is SGHNT, CDR2 YYREEE, per germline (reference sequence). CDR3 coding DNA: TGTGCCAGCAGCTTGGCCTCGGGTAGCGGGAGCGGGGGCTCCTACGAGCAGTACTTC. Translation gives CASSLASGSGSGGSYEQYF.

The rearrangement links TRBV11-2 to TRBJ2-2; D possibly corresponds to TRBD1 (7 bases). The CDR3 extends over 15 amino acids. The V and J ends lost 7 bases and 7 bases respectively, with 19 bases between them. Germline V CDR1 and CDR2: SGHAT, FQNNGV. In DNA form, the CDR3 reads TGTGCCAGCAACCCAGGGGGGAGATATAGCGGGGAGCTGTTTTTT. Its translation is CASNPGGRYSGELFF.

On this clone: Other DNA sequences of this sample code for an identical CDR3. This chain connects TRBV10-2 to TRBJ2-3; possibly TRBD2 for D (5 bases). Germline assignment: CDR1 WSHSY and CDR2 SAAADI. The CDR3 consists of 12 residues. V lost 2 bases to trimming and J lost 6 bases, with 6 bases between them. Here the CDR3 reads CASSEGGDTQYF. The CDR3 DNA reads TGCGCCAGCAGTGAGGGCGGGGATACGCAGTATTTT.

The chain uses TRBV4-2 and TRBJ2-1; 13 bases map to TRBD2. With 1 base clipped from V and 10 bases from J, the junction kept 7 bases outside the gene matches. Germline values: CDR1 LGHNA, CDR2 YNFKEQ. There are 16 residues in the CDR3. The CDR3 nucleotides read TGTGCCAGCAGCCAAGGGACTAGCGGGAGTGGGAGGGAGCAGTTCTTC. Residues: CASSQGTSGSGREQFF.

This chain connects TRBV28 to TRBJ1-3, with D unclear. The CDR3 is 13 amino acids. Germline-derived CDR1 and CDR2 are MDHEN and SYDVKM. V shed 6 bases and J shed 9 bases, with 15 bases lying between them. The CDR3 DNA reads as TGTGCCAGCAGCCTGGCGGGTCGTGGCACCATATATTTT. Translating gives CASSLAGRGTIYF. Full variable domain (missing parts from reference TRBV28 and TRBJ1-3): DVKVTQSSRYLVKRTGEKVFLECVQDMDHENMFWYRQDPGLGLRLIYFSYDVKMKEKGDIPEGYSVSREKKERFSLILESASTNQTSMYLCASSLAGRGTIYFGEGSWLTVV.

The chain carries TRBV5-4 and TRBJ2-1; 8 bases match TRBD2. The ends lost 2 bases at V and 3 bases at J; junction bases unmatched: 4. Germline V CDR1 and CDR2: SGHNT, YYREEE (reference sequence). The CDR3 extends over 15 amino acids. The CDR3 sequence is CASSFGLANYNEQFF. The CDR3 DNA is TGTGCCAGCAGCTTCGGACTAGCCAACTACAATGAGCAGTTCTTC. The whole variable domain, remainder taken from reference TRBV5-4 and TRBJ2-1, is ETGVTQSPTHLIKTRGQQVTLRCSSQSGHNTVSWYQQALGQGPQFIFQYYREEENGRGNFPPRFSGLQFPNYSSELNVNALELDDSALYLCASSFGLANYNEQFFGPGTRLTVL.

The chain carries TRBV18 and TRBJ1-1; D is perhaps TRBD1 (6 bases). The CDR3 length is 15 residues. Trimming pared 3 bases from V and 6 bases from J, leaving 17 bases between. Germline V gene data show CDR1 as KGHSH and CDR2 as LQKENI. The DNA of the CDR3 is TGTGCCAGCTCACCCCGAACAGGGTTGCTCCCTGAAGCTTTCTTT. Translation: CASSPRTGLLPEAFF.

This chain connects TRBV5-4 to TRBJ1-2; 7 nucleotides agree with TRBD1. Germline loops: CDR1 SGHNT, CDR2 YYREEE (reference sequence). The CDR3 extends over 13 amino acids. Losses at the gene ends were 4 bases for V and 8 bases for J; bases not matched to a gene: 8. In nucleotides, the CDR3 is TGTGCCAGCAGCGTATCAGGGGGTATCGGCTACACCTTC. Its protein is CASSVSGGIGYTF. The full variable domain, its missing parts supplied by reference TRBV5-4 and TRBJ1-2, is ETGVTQSPTHLIKTRGQQVTLRCSSQSGHNTVSWYQQALGQGPQFIFQYYREEENGRGNFPPRFSGLQFPNYSSELNVNALELDDSALYLCASSVSGGIGYTFGSGTRLTVV.

The V gene is TRBV5-1, the J gene TRBJ2-4; tentatively, D is TRBD1 (6 bases). V shed 5 bases and J shed 5 bases, with 17 bases lying between them. The CDR3 loop spans 15 amino acids. CDR1 and CDR2 (germline): SGHRS, YFSETQ. The CDR3 DNA is TGCGCCAGCAGTCCGTGGGGACAATTAGAAAACATTCAGTACTTC. This codes for CASSPWGQLENIQYF.

The chain uses TRBV27 and TRBJ1-2, with 9 positions matching TRBD1. Germline assignment: CDR1 MNHEY and CDR2 SMNVEV (reference sequence). The CDR3 contains 11 residues. V shed 8 bases and J 10 bases; nucleotides not matched to a gene: 5. CDR3 amino acids: CASGTGTNYTF. The CDR3 DNA reads as TGTGCCAGCGGGACAGGGACGAACTACACCTTC.

The V gene is TRBV13, the J gene TRBJ2-5; possible D gene TRBD2, 6 bases. Deletions cut 2 bases from V and 11 bases from J, with 27 bases between. The CDR3 loop spans 17 amino acids. The germline V gene encodes CDR1 PRHDT and CDR2 FYEKMQ (reference sequence). The CDR3 here is CASSLSPPTSRSGEQYF. The CDR3 region has the DNA TGTGCCAGCAGCTTATCTCCTCCAACTAGCCGATCTGGGGAGCAGTACTTC.

The rearrangement links TRBV7-6 to TRBJ2-7; TRBD2 agrees at 15 bases. The CDR3 is 17 amino acids. CDR1 is SGHVS and CDR2 is FNYEAQ in the germline V gene. After removal of 1 base from V and 4 bases from J, the junction contained 5 bases not matched to a gene. CDR3 sequence: CASSLGGTSGRPYEQYF. Written as DNA, the CDR3 is TGTGCCAGCAGCTTAGGCGGGACTAGCGGGAGGCCATACGAGCAGTACTTC.

The chain joins TRBV5-1 to TRBJ2-2, with 9 bases aligning to TRBD2. CDR3 size: 16 residues. V lost 1 base and J lost 1; bases outside the gene matches: 2. Germline V CDR1 and CDR2: SGHRS, YFSETQ. The CDR3 DNA is TGCGCCAGCAGCTTGTCGACTAGCGGGAACACCGGGGAGCTGTTTTTT. Translated: CASSLSTSGNTGELFF.

The V gene is TRBV7-8, the J gene TRBJ2-2; D may be TRBD2 (6 bases). From germline, CDR1 is SGHVS and CDR2 FQNEAQ. There are 17 residues in the CDR3. V lost 1 base and J lost 1, with 13 bases in between. CDR3 in amino acids: CASSLGLESLNTGELFF. DNA of the CDR3: TGTGCCAGCAGCTTAGGACTAGAGAGTCTGAACACCGGGGAGCTGTTTTTT.

The rearrangement joins TRBV14 to TRBJ2-7, with D hard to call. Trimming took off 4 bases at V and 6 bases at J, with 19 bases between the two ends. Germline CDR1 is SGHDN and CDR2 is FVKESK. This CDR3 has 15 amino acids. The CDR3 nucleotides read TGTGCCAGCAGCCCGCCTACAGTAGGAAATCGCGAGCAGTACTTC. Translation gives CASSPPTVGNREQYF.